Included here is one TCR beta chain sequence, with context. The protocol was immunoSEQ multiplex PCR, while the TCRdb copy is restricted to in-frame clones and leaves out a portion. Altogether 300,000 or so clones are present, around four fifths being singletons, with the ten largest covering about 4%. The data were obtained in a study of blood T cell repertoires in COVID-19. V lost 2 bases to trimming and J lost 3 bases; unmatched junction nucleotides: 5. Germline V gene data show CDR1 as SGHVS and CDR2 as FQNEAQ. The CDR3 covers 15 residues. Input material: peripheral blood. V usage is TRBV7-8 and J usage is TRBJ1-1; 8 nucleotides match TRBD1. The receptor was isolated from a woman in her fifties or sixties with active or convalescent COVID-19. CDR3 DNA sequence: TGTGCCAGCAGCTTAAGCCAGGGGGCTCACACTGAAGCTTTCTTT. Its translation is CASSLSQGAHTEAFF.